There are many counts of the clone carrying this T cell receptor (beta chain). Its cognate antigen is unknown. The intended depth for sequencing was 1 in 200,000 to 1 in 1 million T cells. Measured with immunoSEQ multiplex PCR; TCRdb has only the in-frame clones, and not every one. The sample shows 45,000 or so clones, 57% of them seen only once. The entry originates in a study of cytotoxic CD8 clonotypes in ibrutinib-treated CLL. Study overall: Averaging across samples gave about 230,000 productive templates and fewer than 100,000 productive rearrangements.

The study, taken as a whole, reports: Public clonotypes showed up rarely, and on treatment they shrank or held steady.

The source is a human donor with chronic lymphocytic leukemia. The material sequenced was PBMCs, taken after 24 months of ibrutinib treatment.

CDR3 DNA: TGTGCCAGCAATGACCTTGGCAGGGGGATGGAGCAGTACTTC. Amino acids: CASNDLGRGMEQYF. V is TRBV2 and J is TRBJ2-7; TRBD1 matches at 7 bases. CDR3 length: 14 residues. V was pared by 7 bases and J by 7 bases, with 13 bases of the junction left unmatched. Per germline, CDR1 SNHLY and CDR2 FYNNEI. Drawing the rest from reference TRBV2 and TRBJ2-7, the complete variable domain is EPEVTQTPSHQVTQMGQEVILRCVPISNHLYFYWYRQILGQKVEFLVSFYNNEISEKSEIFDDQFSVERPDGSNFTLKIRSTKLEDSAMYFCASNDLGRGMEQYFGPGTRLTVT.